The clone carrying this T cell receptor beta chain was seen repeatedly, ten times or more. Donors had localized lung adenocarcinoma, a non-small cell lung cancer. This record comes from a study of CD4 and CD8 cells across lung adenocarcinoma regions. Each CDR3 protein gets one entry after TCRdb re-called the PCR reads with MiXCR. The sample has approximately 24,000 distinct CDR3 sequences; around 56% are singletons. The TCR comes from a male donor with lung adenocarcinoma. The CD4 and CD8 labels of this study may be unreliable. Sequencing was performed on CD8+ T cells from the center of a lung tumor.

The CDR3 DNA reads as TGTGCCAGCAGTTATCTTCCAGGGAAATTCGGAGATACGCAGTATTTT. This translates into CASSYLPGKFGDTQYF. The gene calls are TRBV6-5 and TRBJ2-3; maybe TRBD1 (5 bases). V lost 3 bases and J 5 bases, leaving 18 bases between the germline ends. This CDR3 is 16 amino acids long. The germline gives CDR1 MNHEY, CDR2 SVGAGI.